Presented here are 31 T cell receptor beta chains from one specimen sequenced in a study of siplizumab effects on memory and regulatory T cells. Some clones are missing from TCRdb's copy, which holds only in-frame ones; the method was immunoSEQ multiplex PCR. Among some 100,000 clones listed, 80% to 95% were seen once. The sequenced sample was CD4+ T cells sorted from blood. All receptors derive from a human donor in good health. Some clones in this sample may be carry-over from other donors' samples.

This sequence joins TRBV5-6 and TRBJ1-1, with 8 bases aligning to TRBD1. V shed 0 bases, J shed 8 bases, and the junction held 3 bases outside the gene matches. Germline values: CDR1 SGHDT, CDR2 YYEEEE. This CDR3 is 13 amino acids long. The CDR3 bases are TGTGCCAGCAGCTTGGTGGGGGACAGGGAAGCTTTCTTT. This gives the protein CASSLVGDREAFF.

This chain links TRBV18 with TRBJ2-3; TRBD1 matches at 12 bases. In germline, CDR1 is KGHSH, CDR2 LQKENI. V was pared by 0 bases and J by 5 bases, with 6 bases of the junction left unmatched. The CDR3 covers 17 residues. This CDR3 is CASSPPTGQGAKDTQYF. The CDR3, as DNA: TGTGCCAGCTCACCACCGACGGGACAGGGGGCAAAAGATACGCAGTATTTT.

Relative to its sample, this clone is medium-sized. The chain employs TRBV6-4 and TRBJ2-6; D ambiguous. Germline assignment: CDR1 MRHNA and CDR2 SNTAGT. The CDR3 runs to 14 residues. V was pared by 2 bases and J by 4 bases, with 6 bases between. CDR3 bases: TGTGCCAGCAGTGACAAAGGAGGGGCCAACGTCCTGACTTTC. As protein: CASSDKGGANVLTF.

The gene calls are TRBV19 and TRBJ2-3; tentative D call: TRBD2 (6 bases). Germline assignment: CDR1 LNHDA and CDR2 SQIVND (reference sequence). CDR3 length: 15 residues. Trimming shortened V by 5 bases and J by 2 bases, and 14 bases separated the two germline ends. The CDR3 spells CASSFSGENTDTQYF. CDR3 DNA: TGTGCCAGTAGTTTTAGCGGAGAGAACACAGATACGCAGTATTTT.

This chain links TRBV6-1 with TRBJ2-1; tentative D call: TRBD2 (5 bases). The germline V gene encodes CDR1 MNHNS and CDR2 SASEGT. The V end was cut by 4 bases, the J end by 5 bases, with 12 bases between. The CDR3 contains 14 residues. CDR3 in DNA: TGTGCCAGCAGTGTCGAGCGGAATAACAATGAGCAGTTCTTC. It translates to CASSVERNNNEQFF.

Only one count was recorded for this clone. V usage is TRBV6-1 and J usage is TRBJ2-7, with a possible D match to TRBD2 (5 bases). The CDR3 contains 11 residues. V gave up 6 bases and J gave up 3 bases, with 6 bases separating them. Germline V lookup: CDR1 MNHNS, CDR2 SASEGT. The CDR3 nucleotides are TGTGCCAGCAGGGGGAGCTACGAGCAGTACTTC. This gives the protein CASRGSYEQYF.

The chain employs TRBV2 and TRBJ2-2; D gene uncertain. V lost 7 bases to trimming and J lost 3 bases, with 9 bases between them. In germline, CDR1 is SNHLY, CDR2 FYNNEI. The CDR3 has 13 residues. The CDR3 loop is CASTNIYTGELFF. The DNA for the CDR3 is TGTGCCAGCACTAACATCTACACCGGGGAGCTGTTTTTT.

The genes are TRBV5-1 and TRBJ2-5; no definite D call. Between the trimmed V and J ends, which lost 0 bases and 2 bases, there was a span of 11 bases. The CDR3 spans 15 residues. Germline values: CDR1 SGHRS, CDR2 YFSETQ. CDR3 sequence reads: CASSLGHSRQETQYF. CDR3 bases: TGCGCCAGCAGCTTGGGACATTCCAGACAAGAGACCCAGTACTTC.

V usage is TRBV7-8 and J usage is TRBJ1-6; the D is unclear. Trimming stripped 6 bases from V and 0 bases from J, with 6 bases between. Germline CDR1 is SGHVS and CDR2 is FQNEAQ. This CDR3 contains 14 residues. CDR3 amino acids: CASSIGSYNSPLHF. The DNA of the CDR3 is TGTGCCAGCAGTATAGGCTCCTATAATTCACCCCTCCACTTT.

CDR3 nucleotides: TGTGCCACCAGTGGCGGGGACACTGAAGCTTTCTTT. Its translation is CATSGGDTEAFF. The V gene is TRBV15, the J gene TRBJ1-1; D uncertain. The CDR3 loop spans 12 amino acids. CDR1 and CDR2 from the germline V gene are LNHNV and YYDKDF (reference sequence). V gave up 6 bases and J gave up 3 bases, with 8 bases separating them.

The chain has TRBV4-1 and TRBJ2-1, with 13 positions matching TRBD2. Trimming removed 1 base from V and 3 bases from J; junction bases left unmatched: 6. CDR3 size: 18 residues. Germline assignment: CDR1 MGHRA and CDR2 YSYEKL. The CDR3 sequence is CASSQGPGLAGLYNEQFF. The CDR3 DNA sequence: TGCGCCAGCAGCCAAGGTCCGGGACTAGCGGGACTCTACAATGAGCAGTTCTTC.

The V gene is TRBV5-1, the J gene TRBJ2-7, with TRBD2 as a possible D gene (5 bases). The length of the CDR3 is 12 residues. Germline V CDR1 and CDR2: SGHRS, YFSETQ. Trimming removed 3 bases from V and 7 bases from J, with 11 bases in between. Written as DNA, the CDR3 is TGCGCCAGCAGCTCCAATACGGGGGAGCAGTACTTC. It specifies CASSSNTGEQYF.

This sequence joins TRBV19 and TRBJ1-5; D might be TRBD1 (6 bases). CDR1 LNHDA and CDR2 SQIVND come from the germline V gene (reference sequence). Trimming stripped 2 bases from V and 4 bases from J, with 15 bases between. This CDR3 is built from 16 residues. The DNA for the CDR3 is TGTGCCAGTAGTATACTTGGACAGACACAAAATCAGCCCCAGCATTTT. It is translated as CASSILGQTQNQPQHF. Looking up the rest from reference TRBV19 and TRBJ1-5 gives the full variable domain: DGGITQSPKYLFRKEGQNVTLSCEQNLNHDAMYWYRQDPGQGLRLIYYSQIVNDFQKGDIAEGYSVSREKKESFPLTVTSAQKNPTAFYLCASSILGQTQNQPQHFGDGTRLSIL.

The chain combines TRBV7-2 with TRBJ2-3; D call uncertain. The CDR3 length is 16 residues. Trimming shortened V by 2 bases and J by 4 bases, and 16 bases separated the two germline ends. Germline CDR1 reads SGHTA; CDR2 reads FQGNSA. The CDR3 DNA follows: TGTGCCAGCAGCTTAATCCCACAAAGTAGCCCAGATACGCAGTATTTT. It codes for CASSLIPQSSPDTQYF.

The V call is TRBV7-9, the J call TRBJ2-1; 11 bases align to TRBD2. CDR1 and CDR2 (germline): SEHNR, FQNEAQ (reference sequence). CDR3 length: 14 amino acids. Trimming cost V 11 bases and J 5 bases; bases outside gene matches: 8. The CDR3 loop reads CAQVLTSGDNEQFF. The CDR3 DNA reads as TGTGCCCAGGTGTTGACTAGCGGGGACAATGAGCAGTTCTTC.

This clone has just one count. The chain recombines TRBV19 with TRBJ2-3; 9 nucleotides match TRBD2. This CDR3 spans 15 amino acids. Germline CDR1 reads LNHDA; CDR2 reads SQIVND (reference sequence). V was pared by 5 bases and J by 2 bases, with 5 bases of the junction left unmatched. CDR3 amino acids: CASSALAGTTDTQYF. The CDR3 DNA sequence: TGTGCCAGTAGTGCGCTAGCGGGAACCACAGATACGCAGTATTTT.

The rearrangement joins TRBV6-5 to TRBJ1-5, with D maybe TRBD1 (6 bases). This CDR3 is 15 amino acids long. Germline-derived CDR1 and CDR2 are MNHEY and SVGAGI. Between the trimmed V and J ends, which lost 0 bases and 6 bases, there was a span of 12 bases. Here the CDR3 DNA reads TGTGCCAGCAGTTACTCGAATAGGGGGGGTCAGCCCCAGCATTTT. Amino acid sequence: CASSYSNRGGQPQHF.

The chain employs TRBV9 and TRBJ2-1, with TRBD2 matching 12 bases. This CDR3 contains 16 residues. The trim removed 4 bases at V and 6 bases at J, leaving 8 bases unmatched. The V gene's germline CDR1 is SGDLS and CDR2 YYNGEE. CDR3 nucleotides: TGTGCCAGCAGCCCGCCTTCTAGCGGGAGGGGCAATGAGCAGTTCTTC. It is translated as CASSPPSSGRGNEQFF.

This chain uses TRBV5-1 with TRBJ2-7; TRBD1 agrees at 8 bases. Germline V lookup: CDR1 SGHRS, CDR2 YFSETQ. The junction had 0 bases not matched to a gene; V was cut back by 4 bases and J by 3 bases. The CDR3 is 12 amino acids. The CDR3 region is CASSGQGYEQYF. The CDR3 region has the DNA TGCGCCAGCAGCGGACAGGGCTACGAGCAGTACTTC.

This rearrangement joins TRBV6-1 to TRBJ2-7; 7 bases line up with TRBD2. The V segment lost 8 bases and the J segment 4 bases; nucleotides outside the gene matches: 14. Per the germline V gene, CDR1 is MNHNS and CDR2 is SASEGT. This CDR3 region has 15 residues. This CDR3 is CASGRADLVLYEQYF. The CDR3 DNA follows: TGTGCCAGCGGGAGGGCCGATTTAGTTTTGTACGAGCAGTACTTC.

The chain couples TRBV4-2 to TRBJ2-1; TRBD2 matches at 9 bases. J was trimmed by 0 bases and V by 3 bases; bases with no gene match: 15. Germline values: CDR1 LGHNA, CDR2 YNFKEQ. The CDR3 is 20 residues long. In DNA form, the CDR3 reads TGTGCCAGCAGCCAGGGAGAAGCGGGAGGCCCCTCTAGCTCCTACAATGAGCAGTTCTTC. Its translation: CASSQGEAGGPSSSYNEQFF.

This sequence joins TRBV5-1 and TRBJ2-1, with 11 bases lining up with TRBD2. Trimming took 2 bases from V and 0 from J; bases not matched to a gene: 10. From germline, CDR1 is SGHRS and CDR2 YFSETQ. The CDR3 loop spans 19 amino acids. The CDR3 region has the DNA TGCGCCAGCAGCTTCCCGACTACTAGCGGGAGATCCTCCTACAATGAGCAGTTCTTC. It codes for CASSFPTTSGRSSYNEQFF.

This clone was detected a few times. This rearrangement joins TRBV7-2 to TRBJ2-1; D is undetermined. The ends were cut back, 5 bases at V and 5 bases at J, with 16 bases in the middle. This CDR3 is built from 15 residues. Looked up from germline, CDR1 is SGHTA and CDR2 is FQGNSA. CDR3 sequence: CASSPRRTPHNEQFF. DNA of the CDR3: TGTGCCAGCAGCCCACGTCGGACCCCACACAATGAGCAGTTCTTC.

V usage is TRBV6-1 and J usage is TRBJ2-3; 9 bases are shared with TRBD1. Per the germline V gene, CDR1 is MNHNS and CDR2 is SASEGT. Trimming cost V 4 bases and J 0 bases; bases outside gene matches: 11. CDR3 length equals 18 residues. CDR3 nucleotide sequence: TGTGCCAGCAGTGCTGGCAGACAGACAGGGGGTAGCACAGATACGCAGTATTTT. It yields the protein CASSAGRQTGGSTDTQYF.

The chain combines TRBV7-6 with TRBJ2-3; no clear D. V was shortened by 0 bases and J by 4 bases, with 14 bases between the two germline ends. The V gene's germline CDR1 is SGHVS and CDR2 FNYEAQ. This CDR3 spans 16 amino acids. CDR3: CASSLAGGSLSDTQYF. For the CDR3, the DNA is TGTGCCAGCAGCTTAGCGGGCGGTAGTCTGTCAGATACGCAGTATTTT.

CDR3 region: CASSGLAGSYEQYF. Here the CDR3 DNA reads TGTGCCAGCAGCGGACTAGCGGGGTCCTACGAGCAGTACTTC. The chain is built from TRBV7-2 and TRBJ2-7; 12 bases align to TRBD2. This CDR3 contains 14 residues. Germline CDR1 reads SGHTA; CDR2 reads FQGNSA. After removal of 5 bases from V and 1 base from J, the junction contained 0 bases not matched to a gene.

V gene TRBV6-5 combines with J gene TRBJ1-5; D gene ambiguous. From germline, CDR1 is MNHEY and CDR2 SVGAGI. Deletions cut 6 bases from V and 1 base from J, with 10 bases between. The CDR3 is 14 amino acids. For the CDR3, the DNA is TGTGCCAGCAGCCCGTGGATCAGCAATCAGCCCCAGCATTTT. Translation gives CASSPWISNQPQHF.

This chain connects TRBV29-1 to TRBJ2-3, with 7 bases matching TRBD2. Germline values: CDR1 SQVTM, CDR2 ANQGSEA. J gave up 5 bases and V 5 bases, and 10 bases lay outside the gene matches. This CDR3 region has 14 residues. The CDR3, as DNA: TGCAGCGTTCCAAGGGGAGGGTTTGGAGATACGCAGTATTTT. Translated: CSVPRGGFGDTQYF.

V is TRBV2 and J is TRBJ2-1; 10 bases align to TRBD2. Germline V gives CDR1 SNHLY, CDR2 FYNNEI. The CDR3 spans 15 residues. V was clipped by 5 bases and J by 2 bases; unmatched bases: 3. CDR3 coding DNA: TGTGCCAGCAGTTTGCTAGCGGGAGCCTACAATGAGCAGTTCTTC. As protein: CASSLLAGAYNEQFF.

The J gene is TRBJ2-1, the V gene TRBV5-1, with 8 bases aligning to TRBD2. Germline assignment: CDR1 SGHRS and CDR2 YFSETQ. V trimming: 6 bases; J trimming: 6 bases; junction bases outside the gene matches: 2. CDR3 length: 12 residues. The CDR3 DNA is TGCGCCAGCAAGCGGGAGCTCAATGAGCAGTTCTTC. Its protein product is CASKRELNEQFF.

The gene calls are TRBV11-2 and TRBJ2-7; 7 bases are shared with TRBD1. The CDR3 runs 13 residues. The V gene end was trimmed by 5 bases and the J gene end by 2 bases; junction bases not matched to a gene: 3. Germline V lookup: CDR1 SGHAT, CDR2 FQNNGV. The CDR3 DNA sequence: TGTGCCAGCAGCAGGGGGCCAACCTACGAGCAGTACTTC. It translates to CASSRGPTYEQYF. Full variable domain (rest looked up from reference TRBV11-2 and TRBJ2-7): EAGVAQSPRYKIIEKRQSVAFWCNPISGHATLYWYQQILGQGPKLLIQFQNNGVVDDSQLPKDRFSAERLKGVDSTLKIQPAKLEDSAVYLCASSRGPTYEQYFGPGTRLTVT.